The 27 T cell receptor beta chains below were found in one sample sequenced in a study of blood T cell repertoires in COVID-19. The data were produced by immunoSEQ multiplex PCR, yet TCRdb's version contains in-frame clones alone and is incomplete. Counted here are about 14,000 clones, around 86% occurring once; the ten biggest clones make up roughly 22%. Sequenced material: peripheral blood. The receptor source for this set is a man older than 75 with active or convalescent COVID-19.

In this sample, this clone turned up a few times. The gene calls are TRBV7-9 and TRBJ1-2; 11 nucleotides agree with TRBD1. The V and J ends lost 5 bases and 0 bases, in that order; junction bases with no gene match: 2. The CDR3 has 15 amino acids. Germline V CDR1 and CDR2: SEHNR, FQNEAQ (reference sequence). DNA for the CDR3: TGTGCCAGCAGCCGGACAGGGGGCGCTAACTATGGCTACACCTTC. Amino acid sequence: CASSRTGGANYGYTF.

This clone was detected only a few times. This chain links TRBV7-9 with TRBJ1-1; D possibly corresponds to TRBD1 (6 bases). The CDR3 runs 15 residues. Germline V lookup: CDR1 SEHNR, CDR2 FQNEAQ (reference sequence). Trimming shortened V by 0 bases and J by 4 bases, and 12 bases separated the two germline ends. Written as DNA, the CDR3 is TGTGCCAGCAGCTTAGCGACAGGAATAGTCACTGAAGCTTTCTTT. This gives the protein CASSLATGIVTEAFF. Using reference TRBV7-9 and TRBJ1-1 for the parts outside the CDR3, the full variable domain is DTGVSQNPRHKITKRGQNVTFRCDPISEHNRLYWYRQTLGQGPEFLTYFQNEAQLEKSRLLSDRFSAERPKGSFSTLEIQRTEQGDSAMYLCASSLATGIVTEAFFGQGTRLTVV.

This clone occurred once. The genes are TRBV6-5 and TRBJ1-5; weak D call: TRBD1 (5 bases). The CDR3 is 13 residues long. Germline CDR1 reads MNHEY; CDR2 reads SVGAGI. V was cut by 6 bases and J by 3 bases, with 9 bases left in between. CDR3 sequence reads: CASRQVNNQPQHF. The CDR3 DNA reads TGTGCCAGCAGACAGGTCAACAATCAGCCCCAGCATTTT.

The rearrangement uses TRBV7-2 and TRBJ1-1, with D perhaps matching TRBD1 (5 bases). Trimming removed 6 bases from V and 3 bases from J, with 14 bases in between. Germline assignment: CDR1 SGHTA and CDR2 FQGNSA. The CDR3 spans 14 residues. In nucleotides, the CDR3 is TGTGCCAGCAGAAGGGGAGGATCCCACACTGAAGCTTTCTTT. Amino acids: CASRRGGSHTEAFF.

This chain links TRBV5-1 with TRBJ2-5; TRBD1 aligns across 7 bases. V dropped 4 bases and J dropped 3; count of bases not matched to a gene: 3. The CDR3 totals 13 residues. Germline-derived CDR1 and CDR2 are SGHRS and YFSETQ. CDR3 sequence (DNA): TGCGCCAGCAGCGTAGGACAGGAAGAGACCCAGTACTTC. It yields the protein CASSVGQEETQYF. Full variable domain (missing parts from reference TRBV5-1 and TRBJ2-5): KAGVTQTPRYLIKTRGQQVTLSCSPISGHRSVSWYQQTPGQGLQFLFEYFSETQRNKGNFPGRFSGRQFSNSRSEMNVSTLELGDSALYLCASSVGQEETQYFGPGTRLLVL.

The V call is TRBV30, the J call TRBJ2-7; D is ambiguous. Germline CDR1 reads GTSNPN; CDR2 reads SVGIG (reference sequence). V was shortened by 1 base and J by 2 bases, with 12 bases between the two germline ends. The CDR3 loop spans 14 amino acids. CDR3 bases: TGTGCCTGGAGTGGCCCGCCGGGTACCTACGAGCAGTACTTC. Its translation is CAWSGPPGTYEQYF. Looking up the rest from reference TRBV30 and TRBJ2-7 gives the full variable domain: SQTIHQWPATLVQPVGSPLSLECTVEGTSNPNLYWYRQAAGRGLQLLFYSVGIGQISSEVPQNLSASRPQDRQFILSSKKLLLSDSGFYLCAWSGPPGTYEQYFGPGTRLTVT.

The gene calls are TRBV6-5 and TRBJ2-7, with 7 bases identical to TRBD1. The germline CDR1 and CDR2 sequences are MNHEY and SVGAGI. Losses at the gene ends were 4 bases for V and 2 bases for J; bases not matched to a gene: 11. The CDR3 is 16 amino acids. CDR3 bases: TGTGCCAGCAGTTCAACACCCGGGACAGCTACCTACGAGCAGTACTTC. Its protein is CASSSTPGTATYEQYF.

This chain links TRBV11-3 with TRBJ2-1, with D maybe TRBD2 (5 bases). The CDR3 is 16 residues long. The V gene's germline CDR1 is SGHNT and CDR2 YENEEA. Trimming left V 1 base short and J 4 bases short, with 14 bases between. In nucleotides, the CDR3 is TGTGCCAGCAGCTTAGGTTCAGTGGAGGCTTACAATGAGCAGTTCTTC. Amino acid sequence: CASSLGSVEAYNEQFF.

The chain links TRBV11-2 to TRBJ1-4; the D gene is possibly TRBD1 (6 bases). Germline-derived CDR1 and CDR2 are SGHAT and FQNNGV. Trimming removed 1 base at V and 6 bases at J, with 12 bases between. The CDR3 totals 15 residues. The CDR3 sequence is CASSLARQGYEKLFF. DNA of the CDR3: TGTGCCAGCAGCTTAGCCAGGCAGGGGTATGAAAAACTGTTTTTT. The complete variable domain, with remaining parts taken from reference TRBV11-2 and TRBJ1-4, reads EAGVAQSPRYKIIEKRQSVAFWCNPISGHATLYWYQQILGQGPKLLIQFQNNGVVDDSQLPKDRFSAERLKGVDSTLKIQPAKLEDSAVYLCASSLARQGYEKLFFGSGTQLSVL.

The chain's CDR3 is CSVVLAGGHYNEQFF. Here the CDR3 DNA reads TGCAGCGTTGTGCTAGCGGGGGGCCACTACAATGAGCAGTTCTTC. The V call is TRBV29-1, the J call TRBJ2-1, with 11 bases lining up with TRBD2. Trimming cost V 4 bases and J 3 bases; bases outside gene matches: 5. The germline gives CDR1 SQVTM, CDR2 ANQGSEA. This CDR3 comprises 15 residues.

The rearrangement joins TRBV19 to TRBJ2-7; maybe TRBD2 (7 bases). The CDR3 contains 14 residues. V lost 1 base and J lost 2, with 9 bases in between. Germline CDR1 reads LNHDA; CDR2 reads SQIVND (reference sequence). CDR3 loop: CASSIAGGAYEQYF. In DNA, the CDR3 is TGTGCCAGTAGTATAGCGGGGGGCGCCTACGAGCAGTACTTC.

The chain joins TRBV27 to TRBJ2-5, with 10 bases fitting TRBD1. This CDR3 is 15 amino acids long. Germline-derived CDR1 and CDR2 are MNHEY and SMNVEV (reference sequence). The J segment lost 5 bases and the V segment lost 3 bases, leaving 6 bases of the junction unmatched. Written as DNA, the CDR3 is TGTGCCAGCAGTTTTCCCGGGACAGGGGTCGAGACCCAGTACTTC. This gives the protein CASSFPGTGVETQYF.

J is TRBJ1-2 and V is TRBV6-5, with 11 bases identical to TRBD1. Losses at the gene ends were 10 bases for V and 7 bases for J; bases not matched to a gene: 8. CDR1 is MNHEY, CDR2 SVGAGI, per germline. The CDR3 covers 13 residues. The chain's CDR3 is CATYRTGGLGYTF. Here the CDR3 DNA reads TGTGCCACTTATCGGACAGGGGGCCTTGGCTACACCTTC.

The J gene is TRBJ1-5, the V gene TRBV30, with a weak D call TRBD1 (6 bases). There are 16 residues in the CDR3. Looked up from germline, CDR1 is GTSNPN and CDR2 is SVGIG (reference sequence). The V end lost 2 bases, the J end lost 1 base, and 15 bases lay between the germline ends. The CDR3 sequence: CAWSKKGGGSNQPQHF. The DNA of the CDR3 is TGTGCCTGGAGTAAAAAAGGGGGGGGGAGCAATCAGCCCCAGCATTTT.

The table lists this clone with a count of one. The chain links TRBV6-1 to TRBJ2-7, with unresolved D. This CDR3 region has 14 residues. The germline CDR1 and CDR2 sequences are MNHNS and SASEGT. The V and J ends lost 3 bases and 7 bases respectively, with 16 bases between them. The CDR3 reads CASSESGGRIEQYF. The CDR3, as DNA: TGTGCCAGCAGTGAGTCTGGCGGCCGGATAGAGCAGTACTTC.

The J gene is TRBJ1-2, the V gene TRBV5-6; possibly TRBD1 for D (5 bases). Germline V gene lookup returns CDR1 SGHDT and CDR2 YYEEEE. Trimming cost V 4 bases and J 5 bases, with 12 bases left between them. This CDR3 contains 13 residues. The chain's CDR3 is CASSGGDEYGYTF. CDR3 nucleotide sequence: TGTGCCAGCAGCGGGGGGGACGAGTATGGCTACACCTTC.

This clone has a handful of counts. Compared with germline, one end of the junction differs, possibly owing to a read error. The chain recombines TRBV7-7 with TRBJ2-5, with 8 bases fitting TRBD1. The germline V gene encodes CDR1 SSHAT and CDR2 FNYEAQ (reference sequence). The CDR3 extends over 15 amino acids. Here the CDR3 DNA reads TGTGCTAGCAGCACTGGACAGGGTACCCAAGAGACCCAGTACTTC. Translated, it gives CASSTGQGTQETQYF. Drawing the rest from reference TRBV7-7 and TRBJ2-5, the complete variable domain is GAGVSQSPRYKVTKRGQDVTLRCDPISSHATLYWYQQALGQGPEFLTYFNYEAQPDKSGLPSDRFSAERPEGSISTLTIQRTEQRDSAMYRCASSTGQGTQETQYFGPGTRLLVL.

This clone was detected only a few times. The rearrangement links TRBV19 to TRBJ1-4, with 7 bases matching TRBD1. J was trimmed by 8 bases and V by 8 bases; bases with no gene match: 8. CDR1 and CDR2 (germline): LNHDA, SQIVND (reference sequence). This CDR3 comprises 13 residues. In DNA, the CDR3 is TGTGCCAGTGCAAGACAGGGTGGGGAAAAACTGTTTTTT. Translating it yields CASARQGGEKLFF.

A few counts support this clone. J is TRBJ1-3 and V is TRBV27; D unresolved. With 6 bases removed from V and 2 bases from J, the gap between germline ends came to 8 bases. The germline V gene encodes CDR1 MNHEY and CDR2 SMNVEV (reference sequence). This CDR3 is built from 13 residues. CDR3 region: CASSLSPGNTIYF. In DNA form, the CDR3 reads TGTGCCAGCAGCCTCTCCCCTGGAAACACCATATATTTT.

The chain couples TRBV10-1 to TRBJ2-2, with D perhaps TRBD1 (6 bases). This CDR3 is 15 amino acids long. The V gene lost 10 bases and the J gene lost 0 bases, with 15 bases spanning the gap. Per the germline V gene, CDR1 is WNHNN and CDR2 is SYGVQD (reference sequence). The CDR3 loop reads CATHGWDTNTGELFF. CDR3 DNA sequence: TGCGCCACTCATGGGTGGGACACGAACACCGGGGAGCTGTTTTTT.

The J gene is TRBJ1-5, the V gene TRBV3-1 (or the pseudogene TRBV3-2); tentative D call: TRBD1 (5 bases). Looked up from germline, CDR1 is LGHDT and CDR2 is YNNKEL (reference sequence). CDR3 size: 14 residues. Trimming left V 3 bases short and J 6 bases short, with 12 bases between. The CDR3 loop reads CASSQPGGSQPQHF. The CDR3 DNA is TGTGCCAGCAGCCAGCCTGGGGGGAGTCAGCCCCAGCATTTT.

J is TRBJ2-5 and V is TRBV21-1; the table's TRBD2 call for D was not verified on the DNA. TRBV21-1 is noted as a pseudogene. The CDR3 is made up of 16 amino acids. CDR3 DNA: TGTGCCAGCAGCCCCGGGTTAGCTACTTTCTCTGAGACCCAGTACTTC. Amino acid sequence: CASSPGLATFSETQYF.

CDR3 sequence (DNA): TGCGCCAGCAGCTCCTCCGGGACAGGATATGGGGATACGCAGTATTTT. It yields the protein CASSSSGTGYGDTQYF. This sequence joins TRBV5-1 and TRBJ2-3; 8 bases are a match to TRBD1. The CDR3 consists of 16 residues. Trimming cost V 3 bases and J 6 bases; bases outside gene matches: 12. Germline V CDR1 and CDR2: SGHRS, YFSETQ.

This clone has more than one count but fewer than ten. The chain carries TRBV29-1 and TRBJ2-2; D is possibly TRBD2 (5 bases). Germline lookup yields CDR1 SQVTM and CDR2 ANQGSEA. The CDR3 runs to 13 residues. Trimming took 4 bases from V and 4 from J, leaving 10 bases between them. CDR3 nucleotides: TGCAGCGTTGGAGGGTCGGGCACCGGGGAGCTGTTTTTT. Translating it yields CSVGGSGTGELFF.

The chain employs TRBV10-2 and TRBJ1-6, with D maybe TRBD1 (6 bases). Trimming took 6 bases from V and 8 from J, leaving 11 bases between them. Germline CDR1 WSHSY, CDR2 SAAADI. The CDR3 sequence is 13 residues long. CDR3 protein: CASRDRLYSPLHF. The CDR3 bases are TGCGCCAGCAGAGACAGGTTATATTCACCCCTCCACTTT.

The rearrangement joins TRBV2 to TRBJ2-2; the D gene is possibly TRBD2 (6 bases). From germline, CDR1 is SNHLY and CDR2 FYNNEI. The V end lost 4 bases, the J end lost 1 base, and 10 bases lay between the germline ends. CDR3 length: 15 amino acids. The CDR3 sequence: CASSVSGRNTGELFF. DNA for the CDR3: TGTGCCAGCAGTGTAAGCGGGCGGAACACCGGGGAGCTGTTTTTT.

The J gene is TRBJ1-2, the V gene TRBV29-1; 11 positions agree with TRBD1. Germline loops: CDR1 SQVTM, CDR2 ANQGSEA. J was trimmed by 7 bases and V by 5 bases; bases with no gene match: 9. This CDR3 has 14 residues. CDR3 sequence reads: CSVSPGTGGGGYTF. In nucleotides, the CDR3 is TGCAGCGTTTCCCCCGGGACAGGGGGTGGTGGCTACACCTTC.